These T cell receptor beta chains were read from a single sample in a study of blood T cells in healthy people across ages. TCRdb called the 5' RACE reads again in MiXCR, with one record for every CDR3 protein. The top ten hold 13% of the sample, which has approximately 900,000 distinct CDR3 sequences, around 49% seen once. The sequenced material came from blood. The receptors shown here come from a young man in good health. The CDR3 runs from the conserved cysteine through the conserved F or W. The D gene is left open where the match is weak. Size values are once, few and many counts, or a class for expanded clones, and some rows have none.

NA	TRBV30	TRBD1	TRBJ1-2	TGTGCCTGGAGGGGATTGGGACAGCTTGCGTTCAGCTACACCTTC	CAWRGLGQLAFSYTF
few	TRBV7-6	NA	TRBJ2-7	TGTGCCAGCAGCTCCCGGGGTATCGAGCAGTACTTC	CASSSRGIEQYF
NA	TRBV20-1	TRBD1	TRBJ1-2	TGCAGTGCTAGACCACCGACAGGGAAGTTAGGTGGCTACACCTTC	CSARPPTGKLGGYTF
few	TRBV29-1	TRBD1	TRBJ2-4	TGCAGCGGGGCAGGGACAGGGAAAAACATTCAGTACTTC	CSGAGTGKNIQYF
many	TRBV7-2	NA	TRBJ2-3	TGTGCCAGCAGCTTAGCGGTAGGGATCACAGATACGCAGTATTTT	CASSLAVGITDTQYF
NA	TRBV3-1	NA	TRBJ2-7	TGTGCCAGCAGCCCCCACCACGGCTACGAGCAGTACTTC	CASSPHHGYEQYF
once	TRBV4-3	NA	TRBJ2-5	TGCGCCAGCAGCCAAAATATCGGGAAAGAGACCCAGTACTTC	CASSQNIGKETQYF
few	TRBV5-8	TRBD1	TRBJ2-7	TGTGCCAGCAGCTTAGGACAGGGGACGACCTACGAGCAGTACTTC	CASSLGQGTTYEQYF
NA	TRBV5-1	TRBD1	TRBJ2-7	TGCGCCAGCAGCTTAACAGGGGTGTACGAGCAGTACTTC	CASSLTGVYEQYF
NA	TRBV28	NA	TRBJ1-1	TGTGTCAGCAGTCCCGAAATAACTGAAGCTTTCTTT	CVSSPEITEAFF
NA	TRBV5-6	NA	TRBJ2-4	TGTGCCAGCAGCTTGGGACAGGTCAAAAACATTCAGTACTTC	CASSLGQVKNIQYF
NA	TRBV2	NA	TRBJ2-3	TGTGCCAGCAGTGTATGGGGGGATGGCACAGATACGCAGTATTTT	CASSVWGDGTDTQYF
few	TRBV20-1	NA	TRBJ2-5	TGCAGTGCTACCAGACAGCCCCAAGAGACCCAGTACTTC	CSATRQPQETQYF
NA	TRBV27	NA	TRBJ1-4	TGTGCCAGCAGTTTGTACCCGCCGGGGACTTCTAATGAAAAACTGTTTTTT	CASSLYPPGTSNEKLFF
NA	TRBV6-6	NA	TRBJ1-4	TGTGCCTGCAGTTACAGGGTCGGCGAAAAACTGTTTTTT	CACSYRVGEKLFF
few	TRBV6-2/TRBV6-3	TRBD1	TRBJ2-7	TGTGCCAGCAGTTACTCGATACATCAGAGACAGGGCTCGTCCGAGCAGTACTTC	CASSYSIHQRQGSSEQYF
NA	TRBV2	NA	TRBJ1-1	TGTGCCAGCAGGACACAGAACACTGAAGCTTTCTTT	CASRTQNTEAFF
many	TRBV20-1	TRBD2	TRBJ2-3	TGCAGTGCTAGAGATCCTCTGGGTAGCGGGGGGGGTACAGATACGCAGTATTTT	CSARDPLGSGGGTDTQYF
NA	TRBV24-1	NA	TRBJ2-6	TGTGCCACCAGCCCCGCTTCCAACGTCCTGACTTTC	CATSPASNVLTF
few	TRBV28	TRBD1	TRBJ1-2	TGTGCCAGCAGTTTCCGGGACAGGGTGGGTGGCTACACCTTC	CASSFRDRVGGYTF
NA	TRBV9	NA	TRBJ2-3	TGTGCCAGCAGCGTCCGACCCGGGCCCGACGGAGATACGCAGTATTTT	CASSVRPGPDGDTQYF
NA	TRBV27	NA	TRBJ1-5	TGTGCCAGCAGGTACACAGGGAGTAGCAATCAGCCCCAGCATTTT	CASRYTGSSNQPQHF
NA	TRBV4-3	TRBD1	TRBJ2-3	TGCGCCAGCAGCCAAGATCTAGGGGGCCCCACAGATACGCAGTATTTT	CASSQDLGGPTDTQYF
NA	TRBV20-1	TRBD1	TRBJ1-1	TGCAGTGCTAGAGGTCAGAGTCCCAGGGGGGTTTCAAACACTGAAGCTTTCTTT	CSARGQSPRGVSNTEAFF
NA	TRBV7-8	NA	TRBJ2-1	TGTGCCAGCAGTCCCGACCGAGGCTACGGTGAGCAGTTCTTC	CASSPDRGYGEQFF
NA	TRBV7-2	TRBD2	TRBJ2-3	TGTGCCAGCAGCCCAACTAGCGGGGTTATCACAGATACGCAGTATTTT	CASSPTSGVITDTQYF
NA	TRBV7-2	TRBD1	TRBJ1-3	TGTGCCAGCAGCTCCTTTGGGACAGCACACTCTGGAAACACCATATATTTT	CASSSFGTAHSGNTIYF
NA	TRBV20-1	NA	TRBJ1-1	TGCAGTGCCCTCTGGGTTGTCGGAGCTTTCTTT	CSALWVVGAFF
few	TRBV27	NA	TRBJ2-2	TGTGCCAGCACGGCCCTAACCGGGGAGCTGTTTTTT	CASTALTGELFF